This T cell receptor (beta chain) was recovered during a study of cytomegalovirus exposure and HLA in healthy donors. Whole-study context: Some 90 million unique TCRs from HLA-typed donors were held in an early data release.

This clone was detected a few times. Its antigen remains unknown. PCR primers comprised 60 Vbeta and 13 Jbeta primers. Repertoires were generated with immunoSEQ multiplex PCR, while TCRdb's copy carries only in-frame clones and drops some. The sample holds tens of thousands of clones, less than 8% seen once. The CDR3 is made up of 14 amino acids. CDR1 and CDR2 from the germline V gene are LGHNA and YSLEER. V was clipped by 1 base and J by 6 bases; unmatched bases: 4. General study findings and limits: The authors confirmed in vitro that a few CMV-associated chains were specific for CMV antigens.

The source is a man over 45 in good health and CMV-seronegative. J is TRBJ2-3 and V is TRBV4-3; 7 bases fit TRBD2. Input material: PBMCs. The CDR3 DNA reads as TGCGCCAGCAGCCAAGGGGGGGGTCCGGATACGCAGTATTTT. Residues: CASSQGGGPDTQYF.